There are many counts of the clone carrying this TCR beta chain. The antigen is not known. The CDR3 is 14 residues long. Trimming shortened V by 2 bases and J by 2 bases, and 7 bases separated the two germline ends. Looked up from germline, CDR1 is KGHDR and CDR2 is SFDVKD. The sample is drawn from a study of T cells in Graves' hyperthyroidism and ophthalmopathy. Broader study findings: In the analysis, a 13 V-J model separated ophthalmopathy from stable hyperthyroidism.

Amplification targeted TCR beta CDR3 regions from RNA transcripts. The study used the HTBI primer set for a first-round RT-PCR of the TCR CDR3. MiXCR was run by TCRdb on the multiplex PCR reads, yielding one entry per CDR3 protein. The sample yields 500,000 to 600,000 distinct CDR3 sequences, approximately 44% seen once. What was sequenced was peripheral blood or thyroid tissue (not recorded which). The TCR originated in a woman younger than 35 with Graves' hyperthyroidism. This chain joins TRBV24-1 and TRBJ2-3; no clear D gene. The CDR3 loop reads CATSDSGFTDTQYF. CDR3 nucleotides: TGTGCCACCAGTGATTCTGGCTTCACAGATACGCAGTATTTT.